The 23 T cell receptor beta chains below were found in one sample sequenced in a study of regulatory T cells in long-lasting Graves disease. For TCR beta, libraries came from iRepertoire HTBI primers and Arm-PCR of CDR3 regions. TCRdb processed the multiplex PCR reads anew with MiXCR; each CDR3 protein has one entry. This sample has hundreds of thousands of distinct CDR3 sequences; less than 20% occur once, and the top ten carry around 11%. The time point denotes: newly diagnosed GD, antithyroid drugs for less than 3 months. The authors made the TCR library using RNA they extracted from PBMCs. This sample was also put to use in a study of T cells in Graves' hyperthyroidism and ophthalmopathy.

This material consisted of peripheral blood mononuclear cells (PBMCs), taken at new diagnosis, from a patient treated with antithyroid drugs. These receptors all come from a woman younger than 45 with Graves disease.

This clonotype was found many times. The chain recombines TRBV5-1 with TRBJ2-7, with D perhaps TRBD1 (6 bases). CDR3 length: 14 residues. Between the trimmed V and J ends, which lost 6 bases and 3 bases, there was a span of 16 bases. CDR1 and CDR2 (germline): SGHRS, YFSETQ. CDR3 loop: CASTSGTRRYEQYF. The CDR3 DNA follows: TGCGCCAGCACTTCCGGGACACGCCGCTACGAGCAGTACTTC.

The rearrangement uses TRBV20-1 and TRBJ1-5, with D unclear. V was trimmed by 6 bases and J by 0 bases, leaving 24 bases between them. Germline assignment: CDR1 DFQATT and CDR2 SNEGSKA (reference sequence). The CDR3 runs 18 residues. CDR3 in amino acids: CSAKDQMGTNYSNQPQHF. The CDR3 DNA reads TGCAGTGCCAAAGATCAGATGGGAACAAACTATAGCAATCAGCCCCAGCATTTT.

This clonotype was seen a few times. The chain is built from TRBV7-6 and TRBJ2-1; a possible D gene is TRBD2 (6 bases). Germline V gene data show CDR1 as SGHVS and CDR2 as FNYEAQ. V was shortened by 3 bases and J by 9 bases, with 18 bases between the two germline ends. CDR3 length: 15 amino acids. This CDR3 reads CASSLRGAEGGEQFF. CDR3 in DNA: TGTGCCAGCAGCTTGAGAGGGGCGGAGGGCGGTGAGCAGTTCTTC.

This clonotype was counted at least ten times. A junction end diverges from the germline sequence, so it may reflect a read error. CDR3 residues: CASSPQTSGSGETQYF. CDR3 bases: TGTGCCAGCTCCCCACAGACTAGCGGGAGCGGAGAGACCCAGTACTTC. The chain recombines TRBV18 with TRBJ2-1; 12 bases are a match to TRBD2. The last part of the DNA fits TRBJ2-5 better; the J call may be wrong. Germline lookup yields CDR1 KGHSH and CDR2 LQKENI. This CDR3 is 16 amino acids long.

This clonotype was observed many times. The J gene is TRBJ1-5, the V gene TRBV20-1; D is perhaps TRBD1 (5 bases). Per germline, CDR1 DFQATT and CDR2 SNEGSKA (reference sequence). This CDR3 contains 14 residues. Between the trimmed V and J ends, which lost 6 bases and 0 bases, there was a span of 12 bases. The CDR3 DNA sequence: TGCAGTGCCGGGCGGGGGAATAGCAATCAGCCCCAGCATTTT. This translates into CSAGRGNSNQPQHF.

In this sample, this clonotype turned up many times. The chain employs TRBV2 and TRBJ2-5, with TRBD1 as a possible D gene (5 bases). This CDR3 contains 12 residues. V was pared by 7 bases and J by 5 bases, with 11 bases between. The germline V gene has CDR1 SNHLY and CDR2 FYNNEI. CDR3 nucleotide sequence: TGTGCCAGCACGGCAGGGCTTGAGACCCAGTACTTC. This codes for CASTAGLETQYF.

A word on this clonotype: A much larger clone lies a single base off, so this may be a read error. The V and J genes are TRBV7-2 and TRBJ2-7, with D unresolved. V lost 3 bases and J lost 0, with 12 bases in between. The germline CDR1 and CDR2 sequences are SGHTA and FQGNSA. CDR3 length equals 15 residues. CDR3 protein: CASSLGLVVSYEQYF. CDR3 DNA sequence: TGTGCCAGCAGCTTGGGGTTAGTGGTCTCCTACGAGCAGTACTTC.

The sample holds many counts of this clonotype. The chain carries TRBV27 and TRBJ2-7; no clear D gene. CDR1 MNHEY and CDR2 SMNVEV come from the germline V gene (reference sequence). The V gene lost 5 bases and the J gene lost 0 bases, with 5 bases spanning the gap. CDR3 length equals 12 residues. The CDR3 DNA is TGTGCCAGCAGTGACGGCTCCTACGAGCAGTACTTC. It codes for CASSDGSYEQYF.

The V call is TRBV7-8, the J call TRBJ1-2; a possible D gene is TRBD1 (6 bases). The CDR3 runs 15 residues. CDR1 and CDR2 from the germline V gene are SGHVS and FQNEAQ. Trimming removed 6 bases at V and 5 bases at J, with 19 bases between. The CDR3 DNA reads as TGTGCCAGCAGGCCTCTTACAGGGCCTGCTTATGGCTACACCTTC. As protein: CASRPLTGPAYGYTF.

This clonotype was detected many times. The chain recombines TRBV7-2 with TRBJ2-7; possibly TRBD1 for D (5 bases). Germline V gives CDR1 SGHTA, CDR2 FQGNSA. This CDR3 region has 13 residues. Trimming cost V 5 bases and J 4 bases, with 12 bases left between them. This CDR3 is CASSERQIYEQYF. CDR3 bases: TGTGCCAGCAGCGAGCGACAGATTTACGAGCAGTACTTC.

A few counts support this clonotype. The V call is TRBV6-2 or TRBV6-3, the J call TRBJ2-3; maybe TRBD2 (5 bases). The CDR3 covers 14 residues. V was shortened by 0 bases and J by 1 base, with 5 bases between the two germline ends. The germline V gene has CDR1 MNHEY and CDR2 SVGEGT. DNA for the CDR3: TGTGCCAGCAGTTACTCGGGAGGCACAGATACGCAGTATTTT. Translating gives CASSYSGGTDTQYF.

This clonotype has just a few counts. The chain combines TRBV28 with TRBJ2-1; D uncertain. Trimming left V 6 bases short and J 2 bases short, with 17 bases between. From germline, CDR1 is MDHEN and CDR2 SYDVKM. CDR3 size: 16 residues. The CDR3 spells CASSLRIALPYNEQFF. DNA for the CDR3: TGTGCCAGCAGCTTACGAATAGCTCTGCCCTACAATGAGCAGTTCTTC.

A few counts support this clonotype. Here the CDR3 DNA reads TGTGCCAGCAGGGGGACAGGGGGACGCCAGCCCCAGCATTTT. It codes for CASRGTGGRQPQHF. The chain joins TRBV6-1 to TRBJ1-5; 11 bases are shared with TRBD1. The V gene end was trimmed by 6 bases and the J gene end by 7 bases; junction bases not matched to a gene: 5. The CDR3 covers 14 residues. Per the germline V gene, CDR1 is MNHNS and CDR2 is SASEGT.

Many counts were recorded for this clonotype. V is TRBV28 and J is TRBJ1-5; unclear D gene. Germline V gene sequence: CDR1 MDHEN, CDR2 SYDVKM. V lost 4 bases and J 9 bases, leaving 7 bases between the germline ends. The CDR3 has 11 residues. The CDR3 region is CASSWVGPQHF. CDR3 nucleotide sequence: TGTGCCAGCAGTTGGGTGGGGCCCCAGCATTTT.

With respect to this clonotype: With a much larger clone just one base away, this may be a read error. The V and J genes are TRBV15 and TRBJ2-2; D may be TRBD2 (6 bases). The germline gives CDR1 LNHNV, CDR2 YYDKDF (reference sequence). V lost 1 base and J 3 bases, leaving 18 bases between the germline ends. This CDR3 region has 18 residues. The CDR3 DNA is TGTGCCACCAGCAGAGTGCGTCCTTTTGCGGGGTACACCGGGGAGCTGTTTTTT. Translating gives CATSRVRPFAGYTGELFF.

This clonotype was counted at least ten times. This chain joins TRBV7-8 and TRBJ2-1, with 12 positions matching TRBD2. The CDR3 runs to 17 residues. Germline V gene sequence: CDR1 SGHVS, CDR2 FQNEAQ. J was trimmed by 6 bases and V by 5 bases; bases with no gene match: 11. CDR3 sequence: CASSAGEWTSGANEQFF. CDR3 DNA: TGTGCCAGCAGCGCAGGGGAATGGACTAGCGGGGCCAATGAGCAGTTCTTC.

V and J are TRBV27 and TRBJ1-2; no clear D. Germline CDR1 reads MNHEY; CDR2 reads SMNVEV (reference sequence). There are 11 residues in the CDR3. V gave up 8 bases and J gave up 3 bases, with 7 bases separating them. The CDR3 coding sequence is TGTGCCAGCGGGTTAGACTATGGCTACACCTTC. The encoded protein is CASGLDYGYTF.

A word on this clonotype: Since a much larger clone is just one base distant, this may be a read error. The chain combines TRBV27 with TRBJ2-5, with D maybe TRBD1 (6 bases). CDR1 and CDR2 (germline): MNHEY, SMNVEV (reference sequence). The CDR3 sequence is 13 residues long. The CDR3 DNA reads TGTACCAGCAGTTCACAAGGCTCAGGGGCCCAGTACTTC. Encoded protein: CTSSSQGSGAQYF.

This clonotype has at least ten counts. This chain's CDR3 is CASSPPGGAYEQYF. For the CDR3, the DNA is TGTGCCAGCAGCCCCCCGGGAGGAGCCTACGAGCAGTACTTC. V and J are TRBV7-2 and TRBJ2-7, with 7 bases fitting TRBD2. This CDR3 is built from 14 residues. Germline loops: CDR1 SGHTA, CDR2 FQGNSA. V dropped 5 bases and J dropped 2; count of bases not matched to a gene: 6.

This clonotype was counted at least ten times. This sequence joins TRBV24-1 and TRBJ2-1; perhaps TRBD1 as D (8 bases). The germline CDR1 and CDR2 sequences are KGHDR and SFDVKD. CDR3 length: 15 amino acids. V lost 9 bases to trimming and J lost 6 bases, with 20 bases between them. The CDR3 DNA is TGTGCCACCTCGACAGGGGATAGCGGGTCCAATGAGCAGTTCTTC. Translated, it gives CATSTGDSGSNEQFF.

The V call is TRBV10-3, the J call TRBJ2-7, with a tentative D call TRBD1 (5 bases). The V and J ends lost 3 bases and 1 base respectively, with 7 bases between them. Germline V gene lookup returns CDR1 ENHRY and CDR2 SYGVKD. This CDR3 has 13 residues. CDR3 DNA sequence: TGTGCCATCAGTGATAGGGGTTCCTACGAGCAGTACTTC. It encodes CAISDRGSYEQYF.

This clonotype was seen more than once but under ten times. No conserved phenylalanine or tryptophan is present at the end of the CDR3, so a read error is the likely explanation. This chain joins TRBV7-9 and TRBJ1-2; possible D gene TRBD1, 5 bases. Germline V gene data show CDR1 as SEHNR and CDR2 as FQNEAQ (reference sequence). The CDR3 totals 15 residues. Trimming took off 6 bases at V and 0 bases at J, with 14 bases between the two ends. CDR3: CASSYGGGANYGYTS. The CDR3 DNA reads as TGTGCCAGCAGTTACGGCGGGGGAGCTAACTATGGCTACACCTCC.

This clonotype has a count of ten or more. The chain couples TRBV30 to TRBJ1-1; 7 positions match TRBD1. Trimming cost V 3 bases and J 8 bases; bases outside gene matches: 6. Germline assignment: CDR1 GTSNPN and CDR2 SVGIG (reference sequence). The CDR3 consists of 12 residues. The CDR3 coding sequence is TGTGCCTGGAGCCCGGGACAGTCAGAAGCTTTCTTT. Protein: CAWSPGQSEAFF.